The following is a TCR beta chain sequence with its context. Its cognate antigen is unknown. Those donating, healthy Caucasian individuals from Russia, were aged roughly 6 to 90. Germline CDR1 and CDR2: MNHEY and SVGEGT. CDR3 length equals 15 residues. The data are from a study of blood T cells in healthy people across ages. Whole-study results and caveats: A roughly linear fall in TCR beta diversity per million T cells was seen with increasing age. There were more naive CD4+ cells and higher diversity in long-lived donors than in aged donors. Considered underestimates were the diversity estimates obtained from one million T cells.

The second PCR ran roughly 7 to 12 cycles with a sample-barcoded 5' primer and J-beta primers. From the 5' RACE reads, TCRdb called clonotypes with MiXCR, one entry per CDR3 protein. The table includes fewer than 700,000 distinct CDR3 sequences, roughly 41% detected once. The rearrangement joins TRBV6-2 or TRBV6-3 to TRBJ2-7; 7 bases are shared with TRBD2. The J call may be incorrect, as the DNA end agrees better with TRBJ2-5. Source material: blood. This TCR was sampled from a man older than 75 in good health. The CDR3 reads CASSQVRGVGETQYF. The CDR3 coding sequence is TGTGCCAGCAGTCAGGTCCGGGGGGTGGGAGAGACCCAGTACTTC.